This entry describes one TCR beta chain. Its specificity is not known. The ends were cut back, 0 bases at V and 0 bases at J, with 9 bases in the middle. CDR1 is MGHRA, CDR2 YSYEKL, per germline. The CDR3 sequence is 15 residues long. Naive CD8 cells comprised CD45RO-negative, CCR7-positively selected cells, excluding terminally differentiated effector memory CD45RA+ cells. Each of the donors was a healthy adult who was HIV-negative and had not had a recent acute infection or vaccination. The sample originates from a study of shared clonotypes between healthy human individuals. Findings and limits, study-wide: As a rule, naive subsets had a larger estimated richness than memory subsets.

Genomic DNA of every subset was divided equally among multiple immunoSEQ plates. Around 32,000 T cell genomes, or 200 to 250 ng DNA, went into the sorted-subset replicate PCRs. The table came from immunoSEQ multiplex PCR; TCRdb's copy has only in-frame clones and leaves some out. Here the sample spans about 2 million clones, approximately 95% being singletons. Material for sequencing was naive CD8+ T cells sorted from blood. The origin of this receptor is a man between 18 and 29 years old in good health. J is TRBJ2-7 and V is TRBV4-1, with a possible D match to TRBD2 (5 bases). CDR3 sequence: CASSQEIGVSYEQYF. CDR3 bases: TGCGCCAGCAGCCAAGAAATCGGGGTCTCCTACGAGCAGTACTTC.